A selection of T cell receptor beta chains follows, all from one sample in a study of cytomegalovirus exposure and HLA in healthy donors. Profiling relied on immunoSEQ multiplex PCR, and the TCRdb table lists in-frame clones only, not all of them. The sample carries roughly 130,000 clones, about 87% recorded once. Source material: PBMCs. The receptor source for this set is a woman aged 25 to 45 in good health and CMV-seropositive. Both conserved end residues are part of each CDR3. Fields, in order: clone size, D gene, J gene, V gene, CDR3 protein, CDR3 DNA. D genes are given only for firm matches. Rows may omit the clone size; those that give it use once, few, many or a size class.

abundance: NA; d_gene: TRBD1; j_gene: TRBJ2-3; v_gene: TRBV7-8; CDR3aa: CASSLARGGDRGAYTQYF; CDR3nt: TGTGCCAGCAGCTTAGCAAGGGGAGGGGACAGGGGTGCGTATACGCAGTATTTT
abundance: NA; d_gene: TRBD2; j_gene: TRBJ2-1; v_gene: TRBV7-7; CDR3aa: CASSRGTSGYNEQFF; CDR3nt: TGTGCTAGCAGCCGCGGGACTAGCGGATACAATGAGCAGTTCTTC
abundance: once; d_gene: TRBD1; j_gene: TRBJ2-7; v_gene: TRBV7-8; CDR3aa: CASSSGQGSYEQYF; CDR3nt: TGTGCCAGCAGCTCGGGACAGGGTAGCTACGAGCAGTACTTC
abundance: NA; d_gene: TRBD2; j_gene: TRBJ2-5; v_gene: TRBV29-1; CDR3aa: CSVSFPGLDWETQYF; CDR3nt: TGCAGCGTCTCCTTTCCGGGACTAGATTGGGAGACCCAGTACTTC
abundance: NA; d_gene: TRBD1; j_gene: TRBJ2-1; v_gene: TRBV11-1; CDR3aa: CASSLLGTGSSNEQFF; CDR3nt: TGTGCCAGCAGCTTATTGGGGACAGGGTCCTCCAATGAGCAGTTCTTC
abundance: once; d_gene: NA; j_gene: TRBJ1-4; v_gene: TRBV28; CDR3aa: CASSSTGSNEKLFF; CDR3nt: TGTGCCAGCAGTTCGACAGGCTCTAATGAAAAACTGTTTTTT
abundance: NA; d_gene: NA; j_gene: TRBJ1-5; v_gene: TRBV28; CDR3aa: CASSNPGALGQPQHF; CDR3nt: TGTGCCAGCAGTAACCCAGGGGCGCTTGGACAGCCCCAGCATTTT
abundance: NA; d_gene: NA; j_gene: TRBJ2-7; v_gene: TRBV18; CDR3aa: CASSPGTGSYEQYF; CDR3nt: TGTGCCAGCTCACCGGGGACTGGCTCCTACGAGCAGTACTTC
abundance: NA; d_gene: TRBD1; j_gene: TRBJ1-2; v_gene: TRBV7-2; CDR3aa: CASSLPFWDRGWYGYTF; CDR3nt: TGTGCCAGCAGCTTACCATTTTGGGACAGGGGTTGGTATGGCTACACCTTC
abundance: NA; d_gene: TRBD2; j_gene: TRBJ2-5; v_gene: TRBV6-5; CDR3aa: CASSLLGTSGQETQYF; CDR3nt: TGTGCCAGCAGTTTGTTAGGTACTAGCGGCCAAGAGACCCAGTACTTC
abundance: once; d_gene: NA; j_gene: TRBJ2-2; v_gene: TRBV5-1; CDR3aa: CASTLRTGYAGELFF; CDR3nt: TGCGCCAGCACCCTCCGAACGGGGTACGCCGGGGAGCTGTTTTTT
abundance: NA; d_gene: NA; j_gene: TRBJ2-5; v_gene: TRBV10-1; CDR3aa: CASSASVAGETQYF; CDR3nt: TGCGCCAGCAGTGCATCGGTAGCCGGGGAGACCCAGTACTTC
abundance: NA; d_gene: TRBD2; j_gene: TRBJ2-7; v_gene: TRBV6-1; CDR3aa: CASSEAGLARLGGQYF; CDR3nt: TGTGCCAGCAGTGAAGCCGGACTAGCGAGGCTCGGGGGGCAGTACTTC
abundance: NA; d_gene: NA; j_gene: TRBJ2-2; v_gene: TRBV9; CDR3aa: CASSVYGSAGELFF; CDR3nt: TGTGCCAGCAGCGTATACGGGAGTGCCGGGGAGCTGTTTTTT
abundance: once; d_gene: TRBD2; j_gene: TRBJ2-3; v_gene: TRBV2; CDR3aa: CASSETGGLAGETDTQYF; CDR3nt: TGTGCCAGCAGTGAAACGGGCGGACTAGCGGGGGAGACAGATACGCAGTATTTT
abundance: NA; d_gene: TRBD2; j_gene: TRBJ2-2; v_gene: TRBV5-1; CDR3aa: CASSLRLAGLNTGELFF; CDR3nt: TGCGCCAGCAGCCTTAGACTAGCGGGACTGAACACCGGGGAGCTGTTTTTT
abundance: NA; d_gene: NA; j_gene: TRBJ2-5; v_gene: TRBV2; CDR3aa: CASSEYRVETQYF; CDR3nt: TGTGCCAGCAGTGAGTACAGGGTTGAGACCCAGTACTTC
abundance: NA; d_gene: NA; j_gene: TRBJ1-1; v_gene: TRBV10-2; CDR3aa: CASAGLMSTEAFF; CDR3nt: TGCGCCAGCGCAGGTTTGATGAGCACTGAAGCTTTCTTT
abundance: NA; d_gene: NA; j_gene: TRBJ1-5; v_gene: TRBV2; CDR3aa: CASQFLVQAGNQPQHF; CDR3nt: TGTGCCAGCCAATTTCTAGTACAGGCGGGCAATCAGCCCCAGCATTTT
abundance: once; d_gene: NA; j_gene: TRBJ2-2; v_gene: TRBV7-3; CDR3aa: CASSLGSGSGELFF; CDR3nt: TGTGCCAGCAGCTTAGGGAGCGGGTCCGGGGAGCTGTTTTTT
abundance: NA; d_gene: NA; j_gene: TRBJ1-1; v_gene: TRBV2; CDR3aa: CASSEWGAEAFF; CDR3nt: TGTGCCAGCAGCGAATGGGGGGCTGAAGCTTTCTTT
abundance: once; d_gene: TRBD1; j_gene: TRBJ2-2; v_gene: TRBV28; CDR3aa: CASSLLQGGLDTGELFF; CDR3nt: TGTGCCAGCAGTCTTCTACAGGGGGGATTGGACACCGGGGAGCTGTTTTTT